This T cell receptor (beta chain) was sequenced during a study of identical twins. TCRdb used MiXCR to reprocess the 5' RACE reads, holding one entry per CDR3 protein. The sample holds a few hundred thousand distinct CDR3 sequences, 12% seen once. Study results and limitations: Weaker excess twin sharing was seen among beta out-of-frame sequences.

Germline V gene data show CDR1 as SGHRS and CDR2 as YFSETQ. This CDR3 region has 14 residues. Trimming took off 4 bases at V and 0 bases at J, with 11 bases between the two ends. There are a few counts of this clonotype. Its antigen is as yet unknown. These data were likewise used in another study, on yellow fever vaccine responses in identical twins. That investigation notes: In identical twins, vaccine T cell responses appeared partly shared and partly individual.

The source of this sequence is a woman aged 18-35 years in good health. The specimen sequenced was memory (CD45RO+) T cells sorted from blood. This chain connects TRBV5-1 to TRBJ2-7, with D unclear. The CDR3 DNA reads as TGCGCCAGCAGCATAACGGTGAGCTCCTACGAGCAGTACTTC. Translating it yields CASSITVSSYEQYF. The variable domain in full, completed from reference TRBV5-1 and TRBJ2-7, reads KAGVTQTPRYLIKTRGQQVTLSCSPISGHRSVSWYQQTPGQGLQFLFEYFSETQRNKGNFPGRFSGRQFSNSRSEMNVSTLELGDSALYLCASSITVSSYEQYFGPGTRLTVT.